One sample yielded the 7 T cell receptor beta chains listed below, sequenced in a study of cytomegalovirus exposure and HLA in healthy donors (dated by TCRdb to the late 2010s). Receptor amplification or capture employed the immunoSEQ multiplex PCR assay. For the multiplex PCR, a mixture combining 60 forward primers for TCR Vbeta segments and 13 reverse primers for TCR Jbeta segments was used. TCRdb took over this immuneACCESS table, retaining in-frame rearrangements with V and J assigned. Such tables are incomplete; in checked studies, under half of the missing clones stem from an unresolved V gene, and the remainder is unexplained. This sample has approximately 110,000 clones in its table, and about 84% of those were observed once. Roughly 4% of the sample rests with the top ten. Material: PBMCs. The receptors stem from a man aged 40-49 years in good health and CMV-seronegative.

In its sample, this clone was seen a few times. This chain joins TRBV9 and TRBJ1-3; D gene ambiguous. V dropped 0 bases and J dropped 0 bases, with 7 bases sitting between them. Germline loops: CDR1 SGDLS, CDR2 YYNGEE. The CDR3 totals 15 residues. CDR3 amino acids: CASSVGAGSGNTIYF. Written as DNA, the CDR3 is TGTGCCAGCAGCGTAGGGGCGGGCTCTGGAAACACCATATATTTT.

The genes are TRBV9 and TRBJ1-2, with 7 bases lining up with TRBD1. CDR3 length equals 14 residues. Trimming cost V 3 bases and J 8 bases; bases outside gene matches: 10. Looked up from germline, CDR1 is SGDLS and CDR2 is YYNGEE. Here the CDR3 reads CASSAGDSLGGYTF. CDR3 sequence (DNA): TGTGCCAGCAGCGCAGGGGACAGTCTGGGCGGCTACACCTTC.

Concerning this clone itself: Its ends do not fully match the called genes, so a read error is possible. The rearrangement joins TRBV5-4 to TRBJ1-2, with D possibly TRBD1 on 5 matching bases. The germline gives CDR1 SGHNT, CDR2 YYREEE (reference sequence). CDR3 length: 12 amino acids. The CDR3 region is CASSSGFKGCTF. Written as DNA, the CDR3 is TGTGCCAGCAGCTCAGGGTTTAAGGGCTGCACCTTC.

With regard to this clone: At one end the junction does not follow the germline gene, possibly because of a read error. The J gene is TRBJ2-4, the V gene TRBV6-5; a possible D gene is TRBD2 (5 bases). CDR3 length equals 16 residues. Germline CDR1 MNHEY, CDR2 SVGAGI. Written as DNA, the CDR3 is TGTGCCAGCAGTTACTACGGGCTGGGAGTCAAAAACAGTCAGTACTTC. Protein sequence: CASSYYGLGVKNSQYF.

In this sample, this clone turned up a few times. The sample holds other DNA sequences that translate to the same CDR3. The V call is TRBV6-5, the J call TRBJ1-5; the D gene is possibly TRBD1 (6 bases). This CDR3 has 15 amino acids. CDR1 is MNHEY and CDR2 is SVGAGI in the germline V gene. V was trimmed by 6 bases and J by 0 bases, leaving 12 bases between them. As DNA, the CDR3 is TGTGCCAGCAGCTTAGACAGGAATAGCAATCAGCCCCAGCATTTT. Its protein product is CASSLDRNSNQPQHF.

This chain uses TRBV5-4 with TRBJ2-6; 7 nucleotides match TRBD1. V lost 1 base and J lost 0; bases outside the gene matches: 4. CDR1 is SGHNT and CDR2 is YYREEE in the germline V gene (reference sequence). There are 17 residues in the CDR3. CDR3 sequence (DNA): TGTGCCAGCAGCTTGAGGAGACAGGGCTCTGGGGCCAACGTCCTGACTTTC. Its translation is CASSLRRQGSGANVLTF.

CDR3 protein: CASSPRGGESTEAFF. DNA for the CDR3: TGTGCCAGCTCACCGAGGGGGGGTGAGAGCACTGAAGCTTTCTTT. V is TRBV18 and J is TRBJ1-1; possibly TRBD1 for D (6 bases). The CDR3 runs 15 residues. CDR1 and CDR2 from the germline V gene are KGHSH and LQKENI. The V end was cut by 3 bases, the J end by 4 bases, with 15 bases between.